The present entry profiles one T cell receptor beta chain with its context. These data belong to a study of blood T cell repertoires in COVID-19. Turning to the study itself: Researchers got acute and convalescent COVID-19 samples from the United States, Italy and Spain. T cells, B-cell-depleted T cells, or PBMCs provided the cDNA or gDNA that served as material.

CDR3 size: 13 residues. V lost 8 bases to trimming and J lost 3 bases, with 13 bases between them. The repertoire was sequenced with immunoSEQ multiplex PCR; TCRdb's copy has only in-frame clones and lacks some. The data contain 200,000 to 250,000 clones, 88% of them singletons. This sequence joins TRBV12-3 or TRBV12-4 and TRBJ1-2, with a weak D call TRBD1 (6 bases). The specimen was peripheral blood. This receptor was taken from a man younger than 30 with active or convalescent COVID-19. CDR3 nucleotides: TGTGCCAGCCACCCCGGGACATACTATGGCTACACCTTC. Protein: CASHPGTYYGYTF.